This T cell receptor beta chain was sequenced in a study of shared clonotypes between healthy human individuals. Study background: Donor composition was a couple of women and a few men, aged 18 to 49. Study-level points and caveats: The low donor count limited represented genetic and exposure-history diversity.

Germline CDR1 and CDR2: SQVTM and ANQGSEA. The CDR3 covers 12 residues. Trimming removed 7 bases at V and 4 bases at J, with 13 bases between. This clone was picked up a small number of times. The antigen remains unidentified. This was a deep-level run. Per the original data handling: Junction-only sequences without quality scores came from ImmunoSEQ, so filtering differed. Profiling relied on immunoSEQ multiplex PCR, and the TCRdb table lists in-frame clones only, not all of them. V, J and clone size derive from that table, while D and trimming were established from the DNA sequence. The sample includes roughly 890,000 clones, approximately 92% seen only once; the top ten take approximately 25%. Terminally differentiated effector memory CD45RA+ cells were excluded by CCR7 positive selection of CD45RO-negative cells.

Input material: naive CD8+ T cells sorted from blood. The chain recombines TRBV29-1 with TRBJ1-1; D might be TRBD1 (6 bases). This receptor was obtained from a man aged 25 to 40 in good health. The CDR3 is CSATGQRTEAFF. Written as DNA, the CDR3 is TGCAGCGCTACCGGACAGCGCACTGAAGCTTTCTTT.